This is a list of T cell receptor beta chains from one sample in a study of T-cell memory formation after mild COVID-19. TCRdb re-derived calls from the 5' RACE reads in MiXCR, one entry per CDR3 protein. The sample has about 270,000 distinct CDR3 sequences, about a sixth seen once; the top ten hold around 20%. Sequencing used PBMCs or a T cell subset sorted from them (not recorded which). Receptor source: a man aged 18 to 30 who had mild COVID-19 (a few samples of this study predate the infection). Cell type and time point are not known. Both conserved end residues are part of each CDR3. A D gene is named only where the DNA matches it firmly. Not every row has a clone size; where given, it reads once, few, many or a size class.

j_gene	v_gene	abundance	d_gene	CDR3nt	CDR3aa
TRBJ2-1	TRBV6-2/TRBV6-3	-	TRBD2	TGTGCCAGCAGTTCACTTAGCGGGGGGACCAATGAGCAGTTCTTC	CASSSLSGGTNEQFF
TRBJ2-1	TRBV5-1	-	-	TGCGCCAGCAGTTTCGAGAGGGACCAGTTCTTC	CASSFERDQFF
TRBJ2-7	TRBV20-1	-	-	TGCAGTGCTAGAGATCCTCCCGACTGGGGCGAGCAGTACTTC	CSARDPPDWGEQYF
TRBJ2-7	TRBV4-3	few	-	TGCGCCAGCAGCCAAGATCTTGAGGGGCGGGAGCAGTACTTC	CASSQDLEGREQYF
TRBJ2-2	TRBV5-4	-	TRBD2	TGTGCCAGCAGCTTGATAGCGGGGGCCAACACCGGGGAGCTGTTTTTT	CASSLIAGANTGELFF
TRBJ1-3	TRBV6-6	few	-	-	CASILEQQGNTIYF
TRBJ2-3	TRBV9	few	-	TGTGCCAGCAGCTTCGGGGGTAGCGGCACAGATACGCAGTATTTT	CASSFGGSGTDTQYF
TRBJ2-3	TRBV20-1	once	TRBD1	TGCAGTGCTAGGGACAGGGCCGGACCGGGGGATACGCAGTATTTT	CSARDRAGPGDTQYF
TRBJ1-2	TRBV20-1	-	-	TGCAGTGCTAGAGATGACTCCCCTGGGAGCACCTTC	CSARDDSPGSTF
TRBJ1-2	TRBV7-9	-	TRBD1	TGTGCCTCAGGAGGGGACAGGGCGAATATCGATGGCTACACCTTC	CASGGDRANIDGYTF
TRBJ2-7	TRBV25-1	many	TRBD1	TGTGCCAGCAATGGGGGAGGACAGGGGCGGACGACCTACGAGCAGTACTTC	CASNGGGQGRTTYEQYF
TRBJ2-2	TRBV25-1	few	TRBD2	TGTGCCAGCAGTGGCCTAGCGGACTCGAACACCGGGGAGCTGTTTTTT	CASSGLADSNTGELFF
TRBJ2-3	TRBV5-1	few	-	TGCGCCAGTACCTCGACCGGGACGGAACCCACAGATACGCAGTATTTT	CASTSTGTEPTDTQYF
TRBJ2-1	TRBV12-3/TRBV12-4	few	TRBD2	TGTGCCAGCAGCCCCGGGGTAGCGGGGGGTTACTCCTACAATGAGCAGTTCTTC	CASSPGVAGGYSYNEQFF
TRBJ1-6	TRBV6-5	-	-	TGTGCCAGCACCAAGGGGGTCCATAATTCACCCCTCCACTTT	CASTKGVHNSPLHF
TRBJ2-1	TRBV9	few	TRBD2	TGTGCCAGCAGCGACCGGCCAGCGGGGGGGATCGACAATGAGCAGTTCTTC	CASSDRPAGGIDNEQFF
TRBJ1-6	TRBV27	few	-	TGTGCCAGCAGATCCGCTACATTGGGGGCTTATTCACCCCTCCACTTT	CASRSATLGAYSPLHF
TRBJ1-4	TRBV4-3	many	TRBD1	TGCGCCAGCAGCCGGTCCCGCAGGGGGCTGAATGAAAAACTGTTTTTT	CASSRSRRGLNEKLFF
TRBJ2-3	TRBV10-3	few	-	TGTGCCAACGGGGACTCGGGAGATACGCAGTATTTT	CANGDSGDTQYF
TRBJ1-5	TRBV30	many	-	TGTGCCTGGAGTGGGACATTCAATCAGCCCCAGCATTTT	CAWSGTFNQPQHF
TRBJ2-1	TRBV12-3/TRBV12-4	few	TRBD2	TGTGCCAGCATCTACTCCGGGACTAGGAACAATGAGCAGTTCTTC	CASIYSGTRNNEQFF
TRBJ1-2	TRBV10-3	many	TRBD1	TGTGCCATCAGCCCGGGACAGGGGGCGCGGAGCTATGGCTACACCTTC	CAISPGQGARSYGYTF
TRBJ1-2	TRBV4-1	-	TRBD1	TGCGCCAGCAGCAAGACAGGGACTAGTTATGGCTACACCTTC	CASSKTGTSYGYTF
TRBJ1-1	TRBV6-4	few	-	TGTGCCAGCAGAGCTCAGGTTTACACTGAAGCTTTCTTT	CASRAQVYTEAFF
TRBJ1-2	TRBV28	-	-	TGTGCCACTTCGCGGGGAGCTAACTATGGCTACACCTTC	CATSRGANYGYTF
TRBJ2-1	TRBV7-2	few	-	TGTGCCAGCAGCTTATCGCGGGGGCCATACAATGAGCAGTTCTTC	CASSLSRGPYNEQFF